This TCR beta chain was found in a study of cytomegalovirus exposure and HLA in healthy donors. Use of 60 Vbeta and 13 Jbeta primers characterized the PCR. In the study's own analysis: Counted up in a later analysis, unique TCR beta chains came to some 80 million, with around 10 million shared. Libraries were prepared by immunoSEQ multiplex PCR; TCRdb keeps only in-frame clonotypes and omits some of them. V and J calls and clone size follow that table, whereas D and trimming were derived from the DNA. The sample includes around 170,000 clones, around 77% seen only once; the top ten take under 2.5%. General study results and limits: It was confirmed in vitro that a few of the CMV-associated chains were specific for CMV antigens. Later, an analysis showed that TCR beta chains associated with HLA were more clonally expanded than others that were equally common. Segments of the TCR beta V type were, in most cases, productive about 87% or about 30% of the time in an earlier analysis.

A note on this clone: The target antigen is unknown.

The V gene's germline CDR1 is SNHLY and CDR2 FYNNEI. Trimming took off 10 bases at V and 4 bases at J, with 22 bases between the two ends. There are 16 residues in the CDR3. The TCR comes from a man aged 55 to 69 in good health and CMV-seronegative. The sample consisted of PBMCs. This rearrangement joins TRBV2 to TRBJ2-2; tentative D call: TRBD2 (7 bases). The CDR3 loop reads CATALKPGGGTGELFF. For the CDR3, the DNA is TGTGCCACCGCCTTGAAACCGGGGGGCGGCACCGGGGAGCTGTTTTTT.